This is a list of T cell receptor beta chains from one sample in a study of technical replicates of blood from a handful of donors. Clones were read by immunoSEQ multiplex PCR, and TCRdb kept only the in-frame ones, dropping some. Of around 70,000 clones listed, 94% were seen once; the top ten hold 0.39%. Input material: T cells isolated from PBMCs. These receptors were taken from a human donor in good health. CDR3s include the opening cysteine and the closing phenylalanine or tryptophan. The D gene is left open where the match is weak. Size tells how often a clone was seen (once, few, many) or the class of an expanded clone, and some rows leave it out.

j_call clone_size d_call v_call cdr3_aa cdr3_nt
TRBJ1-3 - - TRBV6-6 CASILQGNGNTIYF TGTGCCAGCATCCTACAGGGAAATGGAAACACCATATATTTT
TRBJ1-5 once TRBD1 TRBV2 CASSPRGQVYSNQPQHF TGTGCCAGCAGTCCCCGCGGACAGGTCTATAGCAATCAGCCCCAGCATTTT
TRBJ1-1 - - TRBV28 CASISPTEAFF TGTGCCAGCATTAGTCCTACTGAAGCTTTCTTT
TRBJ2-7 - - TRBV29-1 CSVVYRDYEQYF TGCAGCGTTGTTTACAGGGACTACGAGCAGTACTTC
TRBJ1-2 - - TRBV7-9 CASSLTEIYGYTF TGTGCCAGCAGCCTGACAGAGATCTATGGCTACACCTTC
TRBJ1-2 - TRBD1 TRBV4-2 CASSQGMQGGNGYTF TGTGCCAGCAGCCAAGGAATGCAGGGGGGCAATGGCTACACCTTC
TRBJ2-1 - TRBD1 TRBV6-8 CATNGTGWYIEFF TGTGCCACCAACGGGACAGGTTGGTATATAGAGTTCTTC
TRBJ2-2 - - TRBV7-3 CASSSHGGTGELFF TGTGCCAGCAGCTCCCATGGGGGGACCGGGGAGCTGTTTTTT
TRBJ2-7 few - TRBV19 CASSIDATATSYEQYF TGTGCCAGTAGTATAGATGCGACAGCAACTTCCTACGAGCAGTACTTC
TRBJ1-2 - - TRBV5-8 CASSFTGTYGYTF TGTGCCAGCAGCTTCACAGGGACCTATGGCTACACCTTC
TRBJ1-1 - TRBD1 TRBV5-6 CASSEGQGQGAFF TGTGCCAGCAGCGAGGGACAGGGGCAAGGAGCTTTCTTT
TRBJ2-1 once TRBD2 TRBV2 CASSELAGDFNEQFF TGTGCCAGCAGTGAACTAGCGGGAGACTTCAATGAGCAGTTCTTC
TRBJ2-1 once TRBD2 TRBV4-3 CASSPTPGTSGVRDNEQFF TGCGCCAGCAGCCCCACCCCCGGGACTAGCGGGGTAAGAGACAATGAGCAGTTCTTC
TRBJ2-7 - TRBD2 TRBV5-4 CASSLAGVDYEQYF TGTGCCAGCAGCTTAGCGGGAGTGGATTACGAGCAGTACTTC
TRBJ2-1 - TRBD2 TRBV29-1 CSVEVGLAGVSEQFF TGCAGCGTTGAGGTTGGGCTAGCGGGAGTCAGTGAGCAGTTCTTC
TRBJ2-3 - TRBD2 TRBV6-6 CASRGLAGGIDTQYF TGTGCCAGCAGGGGACTAGCGGGAGGAATAGATACGCAGTATTTT
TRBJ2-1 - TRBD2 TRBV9 CASSEGTSAYNEQFF TGTGCCAGCAGCGAGGGGACTAGCGCGTACAATGAGCAGTTCTTC
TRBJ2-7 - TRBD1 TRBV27 CASSFGDRGYEQYF TGTGCCAGCAGTTTTGGGGACAGGGGATACGAGCAGTACTTC
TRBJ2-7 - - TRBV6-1 CASTYSSSYEQYF TGTGCCAGCACATACTCATCCTCCTACGAGCAGTACTTC
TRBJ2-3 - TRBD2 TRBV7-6 CASSIASGSSDTQYF TGTGCCAGCAGCATAGCTAGCGGGAGCTCAGATACGCAGTATTTT
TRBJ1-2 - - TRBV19 CASSEVGRYGYTF TGTGCCAGTAGTGAAGTGGGGCGCTATGGCTACACCTTC
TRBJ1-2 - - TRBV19 CASSIRVEANYGYTF TGTGCCAGTAGTATCCGGGTAGAAGCTAACTATGGCTACACCTTC
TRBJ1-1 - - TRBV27 CASSYLQGNTEAFF TGTGCCAGCAGTTACTTACAGGGGAACACTGAAGCTTTCTTT
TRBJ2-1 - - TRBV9 CASSPSISSYNEQFF TGTGCCAGCAGCCCTTCGATTAGCTCCTACAATGAGCAGTTCTTC
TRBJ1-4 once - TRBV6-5 CASSGRGKLFF TGTGCCAGCAGTGGGCGGGGAAAACTGTTTTTT
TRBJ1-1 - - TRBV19 CASSKSRNTEAFF TGTGCCAGTAGCAAAAGTAGAAACACTGAAGCTTTCTTT
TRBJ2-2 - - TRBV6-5 CASSYSSGGELFF TGTGCCAGCAGTTACTCAAGCGGGGGGGAGCTGTTTTTT
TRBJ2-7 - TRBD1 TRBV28 CASSPKTGNSYEQYF TGTGCCAGCAGTCCAAAGACAGGGAACTCCTACGAGCAGTACTTC
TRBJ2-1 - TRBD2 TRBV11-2 CASSLRLAGVYNEQFF TGTGCCAGCAGTCTTCGACTAGCGGGAGTATACAATGAGCAGTTCTTC
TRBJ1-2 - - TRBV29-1 CSVEDGVVDGYTF TGCAGCGTTGAAGACGGTGTAGTGGATGGCTACACCTTC
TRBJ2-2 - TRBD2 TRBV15 CATRPPGLAGGLFF TGTGCCACCAGGCCTCCGGGACTAGCGGGAGGGCTGTTTTTT
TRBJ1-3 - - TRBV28 CASSPILSGNTIYF TGTGCCAGCAGTCCAATACTATCTGGAAACACCATATATTTT
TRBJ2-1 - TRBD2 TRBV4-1 CASSDRAGGPYNEQFF TGCGCCAGCAGCGACAGAGCGGGAGGACCCTACAATGAGCAGTTCTTC
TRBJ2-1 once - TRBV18 CASTGSHEQFF TGTGCCAGTACAGGGTCCCATGAGCAGTTCTTC
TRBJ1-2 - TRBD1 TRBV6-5 CASSPGQGGDYGYTF TGTGCCAGCAGTCCTGGACAGGGCGGGGACTATGGCTACACCTTC
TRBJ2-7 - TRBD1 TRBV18 CASSPSGQGEEQYF TGTGCCAGCTCACCCTCGGGACAGGGGGAAGAGCAGTACTTC
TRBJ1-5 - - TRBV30 CAWSLDTFPPQHF TGTGCCTGGAGTCTTGACACCTTTCCGCCCCAGCATTTT
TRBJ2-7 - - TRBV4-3 CASSQGSSGTGYEQYF TGCGCCAGCAGCCAAGGTTCTAGCGGGACAGGTTACGAGCAGTACTTC
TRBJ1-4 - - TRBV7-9 CASSVDGSATNEKLFF TGTGCCAGCAGCGTAGACGGTTCTGCAACTAATGAAAAACTGTTTTTT
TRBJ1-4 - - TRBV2 CASSEALGGDGEKLFF TGTGCCAGCAGTGAAGCGCTTGGGGGGGATGGGGAAAAACTGTTTTTT
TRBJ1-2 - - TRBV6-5 CASSWTSRGGDYGYTF TGTGCCAGCAGTTGGACCAGCAGGGGTGGAGACTATGGCTACACCTTC
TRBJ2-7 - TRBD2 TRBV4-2 CASSQGQAGGPHEQYF TGTGCCAGCAGCCAAGGTCAAGCGGGAGGGCCTCATGAGCAGTACTTC
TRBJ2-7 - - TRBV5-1 CASCGDTYEQYF TGCGCCAGCTGCGGGGATACCTACGAGCAGTACTTC
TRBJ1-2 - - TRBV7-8 CASSFQANYGYTF TGTGCCAGCAGCTTCCAAGCAAACTATGGCTACACCTTC
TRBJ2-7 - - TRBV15 CATSGDRSSSYEQYF TGTGCCACCAGCGGCGACAGGTCCAGCTCCTACGAGCAGTACTTC
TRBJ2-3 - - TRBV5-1 CASSLEGRDFVDTQYF TGCGCCAGCAGCTTGGAGGGCAGGGATTTCGTAGATACGCAGTATTTT
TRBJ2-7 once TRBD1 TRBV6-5 CASSPITGTGREQYF TGTGCCAGCAGCCCTATCACCGGGACAGGGAGGGAGCAGTACTTC